This TCR beta chain was found in a study of blood T cell repertoires in COVID-19. The germline V gene encodes CDR1 SGHRS and CDR2 YFSETQ. Trimming shortened V by 2 bases and J by 4 bases, and 13 bases separated the two germline ends. This CDR3 has 15 residues. Per the original methods: Reference gene primer amplification gave nucleated cell count estimates. The data were produced by immunoSEQ multiplex PCR, yet TCRdb's version contains in-frame clones alone and is incomplete. The V and J calls and the clone size are those of that table, but D and trimming were determined from the DNA. This sample has about 300,000 clones, with around 90% found just once.

The receptor was derived from a man between 65 and 85 years old with acute or convalescent COVID-19. The sequenced material came from peripheral blood. The rearrangement joins TRBV5-1 to TRBJ2-1; TRBD2 is a possible D gene (6 bases). The CDR3 spells CASSFAGISYNEQFF. The CDR3 DNA reads TGCGCCAGCAGCTTTGCGGGGATCTCTTACAATGAGCAGTTCTTC.